The clone carrying this TCR beta chain was detected only a few times. The ends were cut back, 0 bases at V and 2 bases at J, with 16 bases in the middle. The CDR3 extends over 17 amino acids. The germline V gene encodes CDR1 SGDLS and CDR2 YYNGEE. This sample stems from a study of blood T cell repertoires in COVID-19. On the study more broadly: Donors in the United States, Italy and Spain gave samples during acute or convalescent COVID-19. T cells, B-cell-depleted T cells, or PBMCs supplied cDNA or gDNA.

Produced via immunoSEQ multiplex PCR; TCRdb's table is partial and in-frame only. The data contain over 200,000 clones, about 90% of them singletons. The specimen was peripheral blood. The chain has TRBV9 and TRBJ2-3, with D tentatively TRBD2 (5 bases). The receptor comes from a man between 25 and 39 years old with acute or convalescent COVID-19. The CDR3 loop is CASSVGVRRGVTDTQYF. The CDR3 DNA follows: TGTGCCAGCAGCGTAGGAGTTCGACGGGGAGTCACAGATACGCAGTATTTT.